This T cell receptor beta chain stems from a study of CD8 T cells in Susac syndrome. CD8+ and CD4+ T cells from blood underwent TCR beta sequencing. The CD8+ and CD4+ T cells were isolated magnetically using a negative isolation approach, whereas the TEMRA cells were enriched by FACS. RNA totalling about 0.45 to 1 ug underwent reverse transcription with random hexamers. Amplification of the TCR beta CDR3 was carried out by immunoSEQ multiplex PCR, which spanned a total of 54 Vbeta and 13 Jbeta segments. TCRdb reprocessed the immunoSEQ multiplex PCR reads with MiXCR, giving one entry per CDR3 protein. The table has roughly 200,000 distinct CDR3 sequences, approximately 95% seen once. V lost 0 bases to trimming and J lost 5 bases, with 13 bases between them. This CDR3 is 14 amino acids long. Per germline, CDR1 GTSNPN and CDR2 SVGIG (reference sequence).

The clonotype was recovered from a human donor with multiple sclerosis. The sample taken for sequencing was CD4+ T cells from PBMCs. This chain joins TRBV30 and TRBJ2-5, with D possibly being TRBD2 (5 bases). The CDR3 protein is CAWSVLRGLETQYF. CDR3 DNA: TGTGCCTGGAGTGTACTTAGAGGGCTCGAGACCCAGTACTTC.